Below, 24 T cell receptor beta chains from the same sample are listed, as sequenced in a study of T-cell memory formation after mild COVID-19. TCRdb reanalysed the 5' RACE reads using MiXCR and keeps one entry per CDR3 protein. This table holds roughly 400,000 distinct CDR3 sequences, 20% to 25% found once. Sequencing used PBMCs or a T cell subset sorted from them (not recorded which). The receptor source for this set is an adult woman who had mild COVID-19 (a few samples of this study predate the infection). Cell type and time point are not known.

This clonotype was seen only a few times. CDR3 DNA: TGTGCCAGCAGCTTTGGGGGGGATGGCTACACCTTC. It specifies CASSFGGDGYTF. The V and J genes are TRBV7-3 and TRBJ1-2, with D maybe TRBD1 (5 bases). The germline gives CDR1 SGHTA, CDR2 FQGTGA. V lost 3 bases and J 6 bases, leaving 8 bases between the germline ends. This CDR3 comprises 12 residues.

The V gene is TRBV9, the J gene TRBJ2-3; 14 nucleotides align to TRBD2. CDR1 SGDLS and CDR2 YYNGEE come from the germline V gene. After removal of 3 bases from V and 1 base from J, the junction contained 1 base not matched to a gene. This CDR3 comprises 16 residues. CDR3 loop: CASSAGLAGGTDTQYF. The CDR3 DNA reads as TGTGCCAGCAGCGCGGGACTAGCGGGGGGCACAGATACGCAGTATTTT.

In this sample, this clonotype turned up a few times. The chain is built from TRBV29-1 and TRBJ2-7; D is possibly TRBD2 (6 bases). Germline V lookup: CDR1 SQVTM, CDR2 ANQGSEA. V was clipped by 5 bases and J by 4 bases, with 18 bases between them. The length of the CDR3 is 14 residues. CDR3 sequence reads: CSVRIPRGRYEQYF. The CDR3 nucleotides are TGCAGCGTTCGAATCCCAAGAGGGAGGTACGAGCAGTACTTC.

This clonotype has more than one count but fewer than ten. This chain links TRBV20-1 with TRBJ2-1; 9 bases are shared with TRBD2. The V gene's germline CDR1 is DFQATT and CDR2 SNEGSKA (reference sequence). V was clipped by 5 bases and J by 4 bases; unmatched bases: 12. This CDR3 is built from 16 residues. CDR3 sequence (DNA): TGCAGTGCTCCAGGCCAACAAGCGGGAGGATACAATGAGCAGTTCTTC. Protein product: CSAPGQQAGGYNEQFF.

This chain uses TRBV12-3 or TRBV12-4 with TRBJ2-4; 9 bases match TRBD1. With 5 bases clipped from V and 4 bases from J, the junction kept 9 bases outside the gene matches. The CDR3 length is 16 residues. CDR3 coding DNA: TGTGCCAGCAGTCGACCGGCAGACAGGGGGAAAAACATTCAGTACTTC. Residues: CASSRPADRGKNIQYF.

This clonotype was detected many times. The V call is TRBV6-6, the J call TRBJ1-1, with 10 bases matching TRBD1. Germline CDR1 MNHNY, CDR2 SVGAGI (reference sequence). Trimming at V came to 5 bases and at J to 1 base, leaving 7 bases not matched to a gene. This CDR3 region has 16 residues. The CDR3 nucleotides are TGTGCCAGCAGTCCCCCGGACAGGGGGGGGAACACTGAAGCTTTCTTT. It codes for CASSPPDRGGNTEAFF.

Only a few counts were recorded for this clonotype. The rearrangement uses TRBV7-6 and TRBJ2-7; TRBD2 matches at 8 bases. The CDR3 consists of 17 residues. Germline V gene lookup returns CDR1 SGHVS and CDR2 FNYEAQ. The trim removed 5 bases at V and 5 bases at J, leaving 17 bases unmatched. CDR3 residues: CASSHWLAGGSQNEQYF. The CDR3 coding sequence is TGTGCCAGCAGCCACTGGCTAGCGGGTGGGAGTCAGAACGAGCAGTACTTC.

The sample holds a few counts of this clonotype. CDR3 nucleotide sequence: TGCGCCAGCAGCAGACAGGGGGCAGAAGAGACCCAGTACTTC. Protein product: CASSRQGAEETQYF. This chain connects TRBV5-1 to TRBJ2-5, with 10 bases fitting TRBD1. Germline CDR1 and CDR2: SGHRS and YFSETQ. Trimming took 4 bases from V and 3 from J; bases not matched to a gene: 3. The CDR3 is made up of 14 amino acids.

This rearrangement joins TRBV20-1 to TRBJ2-1; 9 bases are a match to TRBD1. This CDR3 comprises 15 residues. J gave up 4 bases and V 4 bases, and 8 bases lay outside the gene matches. Germline values: CDR1 DFQATT, CDR2 SNEGSKA (reference sequence). This CDR3 reads CSATSSQGAYNEQFF. The DNA of the CDR3 is TGCAGTGCTACCTCATCACAGGGGGCGTACAATGAGCAGTTCTTC.

The chain is built from TRBV11-2 and TRBJ1-4; possible D gene TRBD1, 5 bases. Trimming pared 5 bases from V and 12 bases from J, leaving 16 bases between. The CDR3 length is 13 residues. Germline assignment: CDR1 SGHAT and CDR2 FQNNGV. The CDR3 region has the DNA TGTGCCAGCAGCGCGACACGTTCGGGGCAACTGTTTTTT. Residues: CASSATRSGQLFF.

A few counts support this clonotype. This rearrangement joins TRBV12-3 or TRBV12-4 to TRBJ2-7, with 11 bases that match TRBD2. This CDR3 region has 16 residues. V lost 5 bases and J lost 4; bases outside the gene matches: 10. DNA for the CDR3: TGTGCCAGCAGTGCCACCGGGACTAGCGGAGCATACGAGCAGTACTTC. It translates to CASSATGTSGAYEQYF.

This clonotype was seen a few times. This chain connects TRBV29-1 to TRBJ2-2; 14 bases fit TRBD2. V lost 0 bases, J lost 5 bases, and 8 bases stayed unmatched. The CDR3 is 18 residues long. Per the germline V gene, CDR1 is SQVTM and CDR2 is ANQGSEA. The CDR3, as DNA: TGCAGCGTTGAAGATTCGGGACTAGCGGGAGTCGAAACCGGGGAGCTGTTTTTT. This codes for CSVEDSGLAGVETGELFF.

The CDR3 region is CASRTTGGLNTQYF. The CDR3 nucleotides are TGCGCCAGCAGGACGACAGGGGGATTAAATACGCAGTATTTT. The chain combines TRBV4-1 with TRBJ2-3, with TRBD1 matching over 9 bases. The trim removed 6 bases at V and 7 bases at J, leaving 8 bases unmatched. The germline CDR1 and CDR2 sequences are MGHRA and YSYEKL. The CDR3 runs to 14 residues.

A few counts support this clonotype. The chain recombines TRBV7-8 with TRBJ1-1, with D hard to call. Per the germline V gene, CDR1 is SGHVS and CDR2 is FQNEAQ. The CDR3 is 15 residues long. V gave up 3 bases and J gave up 1 base, with 12 bases separating them. CDR3 sequence reads: CASSLEAVTNTEAFF. CDR3 DNA sequence: TGTGCCAGCAGCTTGGAGGCAGTGACGAACACTGAAGCTTTCTTT.

There are a few counts of this clonotype. The chain is built from TRBV5-1 and TRBJ2-1; D tentatively fits TRBD1 or TRBD2 (6 bases each). This CDR3 contains 15 residues. CDR1 is SGHRS and CDR2 is YFSETQ in the germline V gene. V was trimmed by 4 bases and J by 5 bases, leaving 16 bases between them. The CDR3 DNA reads as TGCGCCAGCAGCCCGCCCGGGGGCAATAACAATGAGCAGTTCTTC. Translation gives CASSPPGGNNNEQFF. The full variable domain, its missing parts supplied by reference TRBV5-1 and TRBJ2-1, is KAGVTQTPRYLIKTRGQQVTLSCSPISGHRSVSWYQQTPGQGLQFLFEYFSETQRNKGNFPGRFSGRQFSNSRSEMNVSTLELGDSALYLCASSPPGGNNNEQFFGPGTRLTVL.

The chain carries TRBV15 and TRBJ2-4; TRBD2 matches 7 bases. V lost 1 base, J lost 7 bases, and 13 bases stayed unmatched. Germline CDR1 and CDR2: LNHNV and YYDKDF (reference sequence). This CDR3 region has 17 residues. The CDR3 sequence: CATSRGNSGLRVNIQYF. DNA for the CDR3: TGTGCCACCAGCAGAGGAAATAGCGGGTTAAGGGTGAACATTCAGTACTTC.

This clonotype has more than one count but fewer than ten. The chain combines TRBV5-1 with TRBJ2-1; 11 bases align to TRBD2. The CDR3 is 16 amino acids. The trim removed 4 bases at V and 7 bases at J, leaving 10 bases unmatched. In germline, CDR1 is SGHRS, CDR2 YFSETQ. The CDR3 sequence: CASSPYPSGGMNEQFF. The CDR3 DNA is TGCGCCAGCAGCCCATACCCTAGCGGGGGGATGAATGAGCAGTTCTTC.

The rearrangement links TRBV29-1 to TRBJ2-2; TRBD1 aligns across 7 bases. The V and J ends lost 7 bases and 2 bases, in that order; junction bases with no gene match: 7. Germline assignment: CDR1 SQVTM and CDR2 ANQGSEA. This CDR3 is 14 amino acids long. The CDR3 DNA is TGCAGCGCGAAGGGACAGCATAACACCGGGGAGCTGTTTTTT. Translation gives CSAKGQHNTGELFF.

The rearrangement uses TRBV5-1 and TRBJ2-1; D remains ambiguous. From germline, CDR1 is SGHRS and CDR2 YFSETQ. The V end was cut by 0 bases, the J end by 7 bases, with 14 bases between. The CDR3 has 15 residues. CDR3: CASSLGRPQMNEQFF. CDR3 bases: TGCGCCAGCAGCTTGGGCCGCCCCCAGATGAATGAGCAGTTCTTC.

The genes are TRBV7-6 and TRBJ1-2; D perhaps matches TRBD1 (5 bases). This CDR3 comprises 12 residues. The germline V gene has CDR1 SGHVS and CDR2 FNYEAQ. Trimming took off 2 bases at V and 10 bases at J, with 11 bases between the two ends. The CDR3 spells CASSLQGANYTF. Written as DNA, the CDR3 is TGTGCCAGCAGCTTACAAGGGGCTAACTACACCTTC. The full variable domain, in which reference TRBV7-6 and TRBJ1-2 provide the parts outside the CDR3, is GAGVSQSPRYKVTKRGQDVALRCDPISGHVSLYWYRQALGQGPEFLTYFNYEAQQDKSGLPNDRFSAERPEGSISTLTIQRTEQRDSAMYRCASSLQGANYTFGSGTRLTVV.

The J gene is TRBJ1-5, the V gene TRBV12-3 or TRBV12-4; no firm D call. The CDR3 consists of 13 residues. Trimming pared 4 bases from V and 4 bases from J, leaving 8 bases between. CDR3 DNA sequence: TGTGCCAGCAGTTCCATCGGAAATCAGCCCCAGCATTTT. This codes for CASSSIGNQPQHF.

This clonotype was recorded many times. The rearrangement links TRBV6-5 to TRBJ2-2; D is ambiguous. Germline CDR1 reads MNHEY; CDR2 reads SVGAGI. V shed 0 bases and J shed 1 base, with 9 bases lying between them. CDR3 length equals 16 residues. CDR3 in amino acids: CASSYSDILNTGELFF. The CDR3 coding sequence is TGTGCCAGCAGTTACTCCGACATTCTGAACACCGGGGAGCTGTTTTTT.

This clonotype turned up a few times. The chain employs TRBV5-6 and TRBJ1-4; no firm D call. The CDR3 contains 14 residues. Germline V CDR1 and CDR2: SGHDT, YYEEEE. Deletions cut 0 bases from V and 3 bases from J, with 6 bases between. CDR3 region: CASSLVGSNEKLFF. CDR3 sequence (DNA): TGTGCCAGCAGCTTGGTGGGCTCTAATGAAAAACTGTTTTTT. The full variable domain, with the rest looked up from reference TRBV5-6 and TRBJ1-4, is DAGVTQSPTHLIKTRGQQVTLRCSPKSGHDTVSWYQQALGQGPQFIFQYYEEEERQRGNFPDRFSGHQFPNYSSELNVNALLLGDSALYLCASSLVGSNEKLFFGSGTQLSVL.

The chain is built from TRBV29-1 and TRBJ2-3; no definite D call. V lost 3 bases and J lost 0, with 7 bases in between. The length of the CDR3 is 13 residues. In germline, CDR1 is SQVTM, CDR2 ANQGSEA. The CDR3 spells CSVEEQSTDTQYF. CDR3 nucleotide sequence: TGCAGCGTTGAGGAACAGAGCACAGATACGCAGTATTTT.